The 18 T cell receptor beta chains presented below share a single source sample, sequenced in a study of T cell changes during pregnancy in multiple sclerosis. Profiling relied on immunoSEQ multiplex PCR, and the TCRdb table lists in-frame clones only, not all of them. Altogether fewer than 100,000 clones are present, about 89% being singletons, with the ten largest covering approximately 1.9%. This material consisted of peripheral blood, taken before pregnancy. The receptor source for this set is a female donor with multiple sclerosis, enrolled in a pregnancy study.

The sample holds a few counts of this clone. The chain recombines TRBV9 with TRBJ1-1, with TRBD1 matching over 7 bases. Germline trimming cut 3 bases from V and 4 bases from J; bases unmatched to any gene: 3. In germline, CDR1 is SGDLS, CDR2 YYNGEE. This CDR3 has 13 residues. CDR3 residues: CASSATGSTEAFF. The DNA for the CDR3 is TGTGCCAGCAGCGCGACAGGGTCCACTGAAGCTTTCTTT.

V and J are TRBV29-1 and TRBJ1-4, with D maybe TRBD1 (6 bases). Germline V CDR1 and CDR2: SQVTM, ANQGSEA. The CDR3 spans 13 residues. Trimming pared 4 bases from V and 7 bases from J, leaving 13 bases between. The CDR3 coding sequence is TGCAGCGTTGGGCAGGGGACGGGTGAAAAACTGTTTTTT. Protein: CSVGQGTGEKLFF.

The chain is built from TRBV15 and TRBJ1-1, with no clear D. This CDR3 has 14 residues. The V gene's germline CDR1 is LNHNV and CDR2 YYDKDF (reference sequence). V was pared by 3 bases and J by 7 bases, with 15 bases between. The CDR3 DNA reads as TGTGCCACCAGCAGGACAATCGGGGTTAGTGAAGCTTTCTTT. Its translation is CATSRTIGVSEAFF.

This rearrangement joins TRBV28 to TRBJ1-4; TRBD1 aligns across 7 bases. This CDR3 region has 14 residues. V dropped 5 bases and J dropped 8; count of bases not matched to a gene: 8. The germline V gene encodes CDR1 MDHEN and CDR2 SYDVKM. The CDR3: CASSLRGYWEKLFF. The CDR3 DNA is TGTGCCAGCAGTCTCAGGGGGTATTGGGAAAAACTGTTTTTT.

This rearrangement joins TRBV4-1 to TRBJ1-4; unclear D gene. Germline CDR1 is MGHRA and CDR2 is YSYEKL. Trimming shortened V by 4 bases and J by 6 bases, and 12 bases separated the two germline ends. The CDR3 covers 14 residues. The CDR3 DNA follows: TGCGCCAGCAGCCCCCGGGTGAGCTATGAAAAACTGTTTTTT. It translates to CASSPRVSYEKLFF.

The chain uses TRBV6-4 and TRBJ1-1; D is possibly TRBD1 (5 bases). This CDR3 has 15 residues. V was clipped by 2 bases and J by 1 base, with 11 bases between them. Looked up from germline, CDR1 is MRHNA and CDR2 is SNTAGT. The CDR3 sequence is CASSDGQGGNTEAFF. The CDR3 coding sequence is TGTGCCAGCAGTGACGGGCAGGGTGGGAACACTGAAGCTTTCTTT.

The chain's CDR3 is CASSYTTGSSYEQYF. The CDR3 bases are TGTGCCAGCAGTTACACCACAGGGAGCTCCTACGAGCAGTACTTC. This chain joins TRBV6-6 and TRBJ2-7; the D gene is possibly TRBD1 (6 bases). Germline loops: CDR1 MNHNY, CDR2 SVGAGI (reference sequence). CDR3 length equals 15 residues. V lost 2 bases, J lost 0 bases, and 11 bases lay in between.

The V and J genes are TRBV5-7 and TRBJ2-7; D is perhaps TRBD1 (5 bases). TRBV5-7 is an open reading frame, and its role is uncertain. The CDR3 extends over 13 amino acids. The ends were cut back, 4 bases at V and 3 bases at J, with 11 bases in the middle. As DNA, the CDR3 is TGTGCCAGCAGCCGAGACAGTTACTACGAGCAGTACTTC. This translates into CASSRDSYYEQYF.

The CDR3 DNA reads as TGTGCCAGCACCGTTCAGTGGCAAGAGACCCAGTACTTC. Translated: CASTVQWQETQYF. J is TRBJ2-5 and V is TRBV6-1, with no clear D. This CDR3 spans 13 amino acids. Between the trimmed V and J ends, which lost 7 bases and 2 bases, there was a span of 11 bases. Per germline, CDR1 MNHNS and CDR2 SASEGT.

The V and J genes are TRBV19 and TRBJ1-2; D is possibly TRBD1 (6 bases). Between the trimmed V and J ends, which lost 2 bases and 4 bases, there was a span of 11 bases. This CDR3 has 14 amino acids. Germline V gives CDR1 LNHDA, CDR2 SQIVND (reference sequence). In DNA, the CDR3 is TGTGCCAGTAGTATAAACAGGGTCACCTATGGCTACACCTTC. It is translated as CASSINRVTYGYTF.

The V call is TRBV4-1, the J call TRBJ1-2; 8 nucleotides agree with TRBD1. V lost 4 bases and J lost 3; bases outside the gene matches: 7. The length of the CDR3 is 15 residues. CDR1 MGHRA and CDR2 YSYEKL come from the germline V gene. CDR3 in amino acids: CASSRQGQGDYGYTF. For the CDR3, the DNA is TGCGCCAGCAGCCGCCAAGGACAGGGTGACTATGGCTACACCTTC.

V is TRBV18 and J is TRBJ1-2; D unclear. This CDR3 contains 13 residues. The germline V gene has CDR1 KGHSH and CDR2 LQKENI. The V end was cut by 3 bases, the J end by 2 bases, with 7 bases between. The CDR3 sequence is CASSPRLNYGYTF. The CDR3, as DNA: TGTGCCAGCTCACCCAGGTTAAACTATGGCTACACCTTC.

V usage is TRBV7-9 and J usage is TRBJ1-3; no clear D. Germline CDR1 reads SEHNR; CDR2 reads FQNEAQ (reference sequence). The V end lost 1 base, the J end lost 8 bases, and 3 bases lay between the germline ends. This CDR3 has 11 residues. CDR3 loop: CASSLVDTIYF. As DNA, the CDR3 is TGTGCCAGCAGCTTAGTCGACACCATATATTTT.

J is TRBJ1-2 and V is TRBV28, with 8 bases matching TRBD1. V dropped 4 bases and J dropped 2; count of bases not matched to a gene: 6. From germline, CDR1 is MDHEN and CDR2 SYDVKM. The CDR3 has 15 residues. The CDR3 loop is CASSSPGQGNYGYTF. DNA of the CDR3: TGTGCCAGCAGTTCCCCCGGACAGGGAAACTATGGCTACACCTTC.

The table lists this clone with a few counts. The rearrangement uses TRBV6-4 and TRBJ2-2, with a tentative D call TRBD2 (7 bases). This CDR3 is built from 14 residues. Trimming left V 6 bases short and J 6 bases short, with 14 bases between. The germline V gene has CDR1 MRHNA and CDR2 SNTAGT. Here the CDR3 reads CASSPGGEPGELFF. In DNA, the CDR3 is TGTGCCAGCAGCCCGGGGGGCGAGCCCGGGGAGCTGTTTTTT.

The CDR3 bases are TGCGCCAGCAGCTTCCCCGGACAGGGGGACTCACCCCTCCACTTT. Translated, it gives CASSFPGQGDSPLHF. The chain combines TRBV5-1 with TRBJ1-6; 10 bases are shared with TRBD1. Germline CDR1 SGHRS, CDR2 YFSETQ. V gave up 2 bases and J gave up 10 bases; unmatched junction bases: 6. The CDR3 is 15 residues long.

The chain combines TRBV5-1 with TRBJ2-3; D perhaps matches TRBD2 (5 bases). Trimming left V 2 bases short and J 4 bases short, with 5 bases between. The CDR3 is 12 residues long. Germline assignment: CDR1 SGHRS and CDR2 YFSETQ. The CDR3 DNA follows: TGCGCCAGCAGCTTCGGGGCAGATACGCAGTATTTT. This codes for CASSFGADTQYF.

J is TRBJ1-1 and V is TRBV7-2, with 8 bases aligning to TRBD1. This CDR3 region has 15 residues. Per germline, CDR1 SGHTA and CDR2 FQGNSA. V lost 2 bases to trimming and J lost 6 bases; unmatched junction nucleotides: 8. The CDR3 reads CASSLQTGARAEAFF. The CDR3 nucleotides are TGTGCCAGCAGCTTACAGACAGGGGCTAGGGCTGAAGCTTTCTTT.